Below are 6 T cell receptor beta chains sequenced from a single sample in a study of T cell responses to AZD1222 COVID-19 vaccine. The data were produced by immunoSEQ multiplex PCR, yet TCRdb's version contains in-frame clones alone and is incomplete. This table has over 90,000 clones, 84% appearing once. Sequenced material: peripheral blood, taken on day 0 of AZD1222 vaccination. The receptors were sampled from an adult in good health.

The chain combines TRBV7-2 with TRBJ1-2; the match to TRBD1 covers 8 bases. V dropped 2 bases and J dropped 8; count of bases not matched to a gene: 4. Germline values: CDR1 SGHTA, CDR2 FQGNSA. There are 13 residues in the CDR3. The CDR3 sequence is CASSLLGQAGYTF. The DNA of the CDR3 is TGTGCCAGCAGCTTACTGGGACAGGCAGGCTACACCTTC.

This rearrangement joins TRBV29-1 to TRBJ1-2; D unresolved. The CDR3 covers 13 residues. V was shortened by 4 bases and J by 0 bases, with 9 bases between the two germline ends. Germline assignment: CDR1 SQVTM and CDR2 ANQGSEA. In nucleotides, the CDR3 is TGCAGCGTTGGAGGGCTAGCTAACTATGGCTACACCTTC. This encodes CSVGGLANYGYTF.

The chain employs TRBV18 and TRBJ2-1; 9 nucleotides match TRBD2. The V segment lost 3 bases and the J segment 8 bases; nucleotides outside the gene matches: 11. Germline CDR1 reads KGHSH; CDR2 reads LQKENI. The CDR3 contains 16 residues. The CDR3 DNA reads TGTGCCAGCTCACCCTCACAGGGACTAGCAGTCGATGAGCAGTTCTTC. Translation: CASSPSQGLAVDEQFF.

The DNA of the CDR3 is TGTGCCAGCAGCCATCGAACAGGGGAGGCTTTCTTT. Translated: CASSHRTGEAFF. The chain is built from TRBV3-1 (or the pseudogene TRBV3-2) and TRBJ1-1; 7 bases match TRBD1. CDR1 LGHDT and CDR2 YNNKEL come from the germline V gene (reference sequence). This CDR3 is built from 12 residues. The V and J ends lost 3 bases and 11 bases, in that order; junction bases with no gene match: 6.

This chain joins TRBV19 and TRBJ2-1, with 10 nucleotides matching TRBD2. Looked up from germline, CDR1 is LNHDA and CDR2 is SQIVND (reference sequence). V trimming: 5 bases; J trimming: 6 bases; junction bases outside the gene matches: 4. The CDR3 is made up of 14 amino acids. The CDR3 DNA follows: TGTGCCAGTAGTGTACTAGCGGGGTTCAATGAGCAGTTCTTC. It is translated as CASSVLAGFNEQFF.

The gene calls are TRBV28 and TRBJ2-5; 10 nucleotides align to TRBD2. Germline V lookup: CDR1 MDHEN, CDR2 SYDVKM. The CDR3 spans 16 residues. V lost 4 bases and J lost 5; bases outside the gene matches: 10. This chain's CDR3 is CASSSPGSGGAETQYF. CDR3 coding DNA: TGTGCCAGCAGTTCCCCAGGGAGCGGGGGGGCCGAGACCCAGTACTTC.